This T cell receptor (beta chain) is drawn from a study of Ad26.COV2.S vaccination and SARS-CoV-2 variants. Regarding treatment: around 19 received Ad26.COV2.S at low or high dose, single or two shots; several received placebo; per-sample allocation not given. Specimen acquisition occurred on day 63 following the initial vaccine or placebo injection. V lost 2 bases to trimming and J lost 0 bases, with 11 bases between them. The CDR3 is 16 amino acids. Germline CDR1 MNHNS, CDR2 SASEGT. The table came from immunoSEQ multiplex PCR; TCRdb's copy has only in-frame clones and leaves some out. Among hundreds of thousands of clones listed, approximately 88% were seen once.

The material was peripheral blood, obtained in a trial of Ad26.COV2.S vaccine versus placebo. This rearrangement joins TRBV6-1 to TRBJ1-3, with D uncertain. This TCR derives from a person aged 18-60 years who received the Ad26.COV2.S COVID-19 vaccine or a placebo. The CDR3 reads CASSEISSGSGNTIYF. CDR3 DNA sequence: TGTGCCAGCAGTGAAATAAGTTCGGGCTCTGGAAACACCATATATTTT.